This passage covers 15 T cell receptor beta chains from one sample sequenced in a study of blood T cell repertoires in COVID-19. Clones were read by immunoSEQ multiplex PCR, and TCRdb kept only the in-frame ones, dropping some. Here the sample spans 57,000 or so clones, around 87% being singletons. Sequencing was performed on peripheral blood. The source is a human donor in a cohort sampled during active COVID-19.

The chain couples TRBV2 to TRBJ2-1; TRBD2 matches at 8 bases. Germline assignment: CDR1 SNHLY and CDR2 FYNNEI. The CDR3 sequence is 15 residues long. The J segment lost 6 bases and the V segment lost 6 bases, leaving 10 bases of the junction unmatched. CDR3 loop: CASSPRGGTFNEQFF. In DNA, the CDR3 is TGTGCCAGCAGCCCCCGGGGGGGGACCTTCAATGAGCAGTTCTTC.

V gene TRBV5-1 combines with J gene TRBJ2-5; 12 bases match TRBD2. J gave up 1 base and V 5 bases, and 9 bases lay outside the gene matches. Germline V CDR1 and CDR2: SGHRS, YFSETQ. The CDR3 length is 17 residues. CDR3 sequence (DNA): TGCGCCAGCAGAGGGTCTAGCGGGAGGGCCTCCCAAGAGACCCAGTACTTC. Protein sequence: CASRGSSGRASQETQYF.

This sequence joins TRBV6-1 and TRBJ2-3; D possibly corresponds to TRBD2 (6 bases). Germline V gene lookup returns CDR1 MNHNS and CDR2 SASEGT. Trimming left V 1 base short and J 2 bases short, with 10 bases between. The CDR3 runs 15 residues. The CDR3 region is CASSEGAGNTDTQYF. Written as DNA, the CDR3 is TGTGCCAGCAGTGAAGGGGCGGGGAACACAGATACGCAGTATTTT.

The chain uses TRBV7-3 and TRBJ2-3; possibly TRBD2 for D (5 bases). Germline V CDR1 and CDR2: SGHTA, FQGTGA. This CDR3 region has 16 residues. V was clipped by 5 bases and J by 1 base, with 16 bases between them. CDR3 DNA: TGTGCCAGCAGCCGGGAAGGTCCTAGGGGCACAGATACGCAGTATTTT. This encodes CASSREGPRGTDTQYF.

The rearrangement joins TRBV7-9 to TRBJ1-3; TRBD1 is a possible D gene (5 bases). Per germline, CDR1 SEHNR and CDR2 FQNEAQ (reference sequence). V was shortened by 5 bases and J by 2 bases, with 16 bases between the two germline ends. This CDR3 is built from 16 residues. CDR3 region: CASSRVGGRTGNTIYF. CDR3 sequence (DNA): TGTGCCAGCAGCCGAGTCGGGGGTAGGACTGGAAACACCATATATTTT.

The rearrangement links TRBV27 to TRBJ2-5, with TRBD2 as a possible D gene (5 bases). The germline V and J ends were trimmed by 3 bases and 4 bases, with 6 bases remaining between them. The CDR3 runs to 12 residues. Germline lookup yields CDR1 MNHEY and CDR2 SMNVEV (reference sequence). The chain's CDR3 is CASSLAGETQYF. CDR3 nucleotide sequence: TGTGCCAGCAGTTTGGCGGGAGAGACCCAGTACTTC.

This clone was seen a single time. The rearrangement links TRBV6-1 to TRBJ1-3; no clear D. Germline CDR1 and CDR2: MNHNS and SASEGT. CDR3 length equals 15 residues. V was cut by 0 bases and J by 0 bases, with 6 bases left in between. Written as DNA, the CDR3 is TGTGCCAGCAGTGAAGCGCTGAGCTCTGGAAACACCATATATTTT. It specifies CASSEALSSGNTIYF.

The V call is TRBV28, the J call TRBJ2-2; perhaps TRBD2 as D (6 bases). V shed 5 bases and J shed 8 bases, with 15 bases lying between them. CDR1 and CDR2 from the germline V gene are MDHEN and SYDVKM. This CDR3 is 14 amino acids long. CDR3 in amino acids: CASSPGLAIGELFF. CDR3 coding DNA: TGTGCCAGCAGTCCGGGACTCGCCATTGGGGAGCTGTTTTTT.

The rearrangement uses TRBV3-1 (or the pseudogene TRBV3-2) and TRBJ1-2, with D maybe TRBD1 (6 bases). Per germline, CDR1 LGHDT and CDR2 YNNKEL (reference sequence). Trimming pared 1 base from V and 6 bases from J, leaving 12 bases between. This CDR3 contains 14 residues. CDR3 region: CASSQGTTGHGYTF. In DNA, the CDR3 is TGTGCCAGCAGCCAAGGGACAACAGGGCATGGCTACACCTTC.

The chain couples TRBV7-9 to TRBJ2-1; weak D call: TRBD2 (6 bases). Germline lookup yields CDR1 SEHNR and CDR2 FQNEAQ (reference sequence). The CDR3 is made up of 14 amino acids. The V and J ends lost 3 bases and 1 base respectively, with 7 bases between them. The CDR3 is CASSFSGSYNEQFF. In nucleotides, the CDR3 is TGTGCCAGCAGCTTTAGCGGTTCCTACAATGAGCAGTTCTTC.

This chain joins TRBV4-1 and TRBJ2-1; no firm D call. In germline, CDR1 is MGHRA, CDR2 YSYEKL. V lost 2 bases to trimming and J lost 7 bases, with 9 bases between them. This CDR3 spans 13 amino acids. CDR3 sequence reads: CASSQFRQNEQFF. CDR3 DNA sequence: TGCGCCAGCAGCCAATTTCGTCAGAATGAGCAGTTCTTC.

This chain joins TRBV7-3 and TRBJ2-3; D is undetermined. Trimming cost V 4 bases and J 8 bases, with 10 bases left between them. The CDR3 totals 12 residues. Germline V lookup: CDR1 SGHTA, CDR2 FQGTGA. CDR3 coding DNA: TGTGCCAGCAGCTCTCGTCCGGGTACGCAGTATTTT. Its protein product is CASSSRPGTQYF.

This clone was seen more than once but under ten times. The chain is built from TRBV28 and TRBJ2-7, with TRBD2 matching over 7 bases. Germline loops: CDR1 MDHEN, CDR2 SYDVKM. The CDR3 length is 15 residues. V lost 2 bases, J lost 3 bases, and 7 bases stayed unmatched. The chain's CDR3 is CASSLVASGNYEQYF. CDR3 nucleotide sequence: TGTGCCAGCAGTTTAGTGGCTAGCGGAAACTACGAGCAGTACTTC.

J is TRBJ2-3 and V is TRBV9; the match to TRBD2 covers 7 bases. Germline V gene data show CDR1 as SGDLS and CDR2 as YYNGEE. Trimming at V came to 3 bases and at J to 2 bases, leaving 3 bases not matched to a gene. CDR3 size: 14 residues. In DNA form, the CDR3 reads TGTGCCAGCAGCGGCGGGACTACCACAGATACGCAGTATTTT. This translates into CASSGGTTTDTQYF. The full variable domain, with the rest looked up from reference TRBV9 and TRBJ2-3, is DSGVTQTPKHLITATGQRVTLRCSPRSGDLSVYWYQQSLDQGLQFLIQYYNGEERAKGNILERFSAQQFPDLHSELNLSSLELGDSALYFCASSGGTTTDTQYFGPGTRLTVL.

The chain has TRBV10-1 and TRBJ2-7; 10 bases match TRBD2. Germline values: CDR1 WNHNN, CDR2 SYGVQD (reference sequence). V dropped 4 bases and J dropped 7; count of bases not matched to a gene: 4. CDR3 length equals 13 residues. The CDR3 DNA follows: TGCGCCAGCAGTGCTAGCGGGGGTCGAGAGCAGTACTTC. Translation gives CASSASGGREQYF.